A single sample gave rise to the 13 T cell receptor beta chains below, sequenced in a study of blood T cell repertoires in COVID-19. Produced via immunoSEQ multiplex PCR; TCRdb's table is partial and in-frame only. The repertoire consists of over 75,000 clones, with around 79% occurring once and the leading ten covering 15% to 20%. Sequencing was performed on peripheral blood. The receptor set was obtained from a human donor in a cohort sampled during active COVID-19.

The chain couples TRBV6-4 to TRBJ2-1; TRBD2 matches 7 bases. The V gene end was trimmed by 6 bases and the J gene end by 8 bases; junction bases not matched to a gene: 13. The V gene's germline CDR1 is MRHNA and CDR2 SNTAGT. The length of the CDR3 is 15 residues. Written as DNA, the CDR3 is TGTGCCAGCAGCCCAGCTAGCGGAGCCAGATATGAGCAGTTCTTC. The encoded protein is CASSPASGARYEQFF.

V gene TRBV9 combines with J gene TRBJ2-1, with a possible D match to TRBD1 (6 bases). Germline lookup yields CDR1 SGDLS and CDR2 YYNGEE. V was pared by 2 bases and J by 4 bases, with 7 bases between. CDR3 size: 13 residues. The CDR3 DNA is TGTGCCAGCAGCGTGGGGGCTTACAATGAGCAGTTCTTC. This encodes CASSVGAYNEQFF.

The chain recombines TRBV7-2 with TRBJ1-1; 8 nucleotides line up with TRBD1. V was pared by 1 base and J by 1 base, with 5 bases of the junction left unmatched. The CDR3 sequence is 16 residues long. The germline V gene encodes CDR1 SGHTA and CDR2 FQGNSA. This CDR3 is CASSLGQGARNTEAFF. CDR3 coding DNA: TGTGCCAGCAGCTTAGGTCAGGGGGCGCGGAACACTGAAGCTTTCTTT.

The V call is TRBV5-1, the J call TRBJ2-2; 8 nucleotides match TRBD2. V was clipped by 4 bases and J by 6 bases; unmatched bases: 11. The germline V gene has CDR1 SGHRS and CDR2 YFSETQ. This CDR3 spans 16 amino acids. The CDR3 spells CASSAGGTSFSGELFF. In nucleotides, the CDR3 is TGCGCCAGCAGCGCCGGCGGGACTAGTTTCTCCGGGGAGCTGTTTTTT.

This chain connects TRBV10-3 to TRBJ2-3; 9 bases are a match to TRBD2. The CDR3 is 16 residues long. Germline lookup yields CDR1 ENHRY and CDR2 SYGVKD. V lost 10 bases and J lost 3; bases outside the gene matches: 14. The CDR3 nucleotides are TGTGCCACAGGCTTAGGTAGCGGGAGTGAGACAGATACGCAGTATTTT. Protein product: CATGLGSGSETDTQYF.

The V call is TRBV12-3 or TRBV12-4, the J call TRBJ1-1; D uncertain. The germline V and J ends were trimmed by 2 bases and 12 bases, with 10 bases remaining between them. This CDR3 contains 11 residues. CDR3 in amino acids: CASSLLAETFF. The CDR3, as DNA: TGTGCCAGCAGTTTATTAGCCGAGACTTTCTTT.

The chain joins TRBV27 to TRBJ2-3; possible D gene TRBD2, 6 bases. This CDR3 spans 14 amino acids. Trimming removed 5 bases from V and 2 bases from J, with 11 bases in between. Per the germline V gene, CDR1 is MNHEY and CDR2 is SMNVEV (reference sequence). The CDR3 reads CASSIRLVTDTQYF. The CDR3 DNA reads as TGTGCCAGCAGTATTAGACTAGTCACAGATACGCAGTATTTT.

J is TRBJ1-2 and V is TRBV29-1; weak D call: TRBD1 (6 bases). CDR3 size: 16 residues. Germline V gene sequence: CDR1 SQVTM, CDR2 ANQGSEA. Trimming pared 2 bases from V and 0 bases from J, leaving 16 bases between. The CDR3 loop is CSVENGGAVANYGYTF. The DNA of the CDR3 is TGCAGCGTTGAAAACGGGGGGGCCGTAGCTAACTATGGCTACACCTTC.

The chain carries TRBV7-6 and TRBJ2-3; D is perhaps TRBD2 (6 bases). The germline gives CDR1 SGHVS, CDR2 FNYEAQ. Trimming removed 3 bases from V and 1 base from J, with 11 bases in between. The CDR3 covers 15 residues. The CDR3 DNA reads TGTGCCAGCAGCTTGCTAGCGCTAGGCACAGATACGCAGTATTTT. Translated, it gives CASSLLALGTDTQYF.

The rearrangement links TRBV11-3 to TRBJ1-1, with D perhaps matching TRBD1 (5 bases). The V end lost 2 bases, the J end lost 1 base, and 17 bases lay between the germline ends. The CDR3 extends over 17 amino acids. CDR1 is SGHNT, CDR2 YENEEA, per germline. The CDR3 loop reads CASSLTGYWSRNTEAFF. The CDR3 nucleotides are TGTGCCAGCAGCTTAACAGGATACTGGAGTCGGAACACTGAAGCTTTCTTT.

The chain uses TRBV6-1 and TRBJ1-2, with D perhaps TRBD1 (6 bases). The CDR3 spans 16 residues. The germline V and J ends were trimmed by 3 bases and 8 bases, with 22 bases remaining between them. Germline CDR1 is MNHNS and CDR2 is SASEGT. CDR3 sequence: CASSDTPVQGLSGYTF. Here the CDR3 DNA reads TGTGCCAGCAGTGACACCCCGGTACAGGGATTAAGCGGCTACACCTTC.

The V and J genes are TRBV6-4 and TRBJ1-4; tentatively, D is TRBD1 (5 bases). The CDR3 totals 18 residues. The V and J ends lost 2 bases and 0 bases respectively, with 16 bases between them. Germline assignment: CDR1 MRHNA and CDR2 SNTAGT. The CDR3 protein is CASSDGAGRRATNEKLFF. The CDR3 DNA sequence: TGTGCCAGCAGTGACGGAGCAGGGCGCCGTGCAACTAATGAAAAACTGTTTTTT.

This clone was observed a handful of times. The rearrangement joins TRBV2 to TRBJ2-3, with 11 bases lining up with TRBD2. Losses at the gene ends were 5 bases for V and 0 bases for J; bases not matched to a gene: 4. The CDR3 extends over 16 amino acids. The germline gives CDR1 SNHLY, CDR2 FYNNEI. The CDR3 DNA reads TGTGCCAGCAGTCTGTTAGCGGGGGGGAGCACAGATACGCAGTATTTT. Protein: CASSLLAGGSTDTQYF. Full variable domain (outside the CDR3, taken from reference TRBV2 and TRBJ2-3): EPEVTQTPSHQVTQMGQEVILRCVPISNHLYFYWYRQILGQKVEFLVSFYNNEISEKSEIFDDQFSVERPDGSNFTLKIRSTKLEDSAMYFCASSLLAGGSTDTQYFGPGTRLTVL.